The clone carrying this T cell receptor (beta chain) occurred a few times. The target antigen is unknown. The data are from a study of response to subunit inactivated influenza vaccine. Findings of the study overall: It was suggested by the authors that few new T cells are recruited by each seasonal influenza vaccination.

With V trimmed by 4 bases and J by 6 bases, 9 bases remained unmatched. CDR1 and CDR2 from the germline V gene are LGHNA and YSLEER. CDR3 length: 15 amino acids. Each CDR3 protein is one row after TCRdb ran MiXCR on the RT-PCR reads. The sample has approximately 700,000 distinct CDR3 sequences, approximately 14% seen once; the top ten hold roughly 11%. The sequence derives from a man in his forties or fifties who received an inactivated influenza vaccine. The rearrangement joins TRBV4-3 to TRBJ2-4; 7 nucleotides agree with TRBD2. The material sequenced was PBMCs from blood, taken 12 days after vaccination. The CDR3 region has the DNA TGCGCCAGCAGCCCCAGGGTAGGGGAGGGAAACATTCAGTACTTC. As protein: CASSPRVGEGNIQYF.